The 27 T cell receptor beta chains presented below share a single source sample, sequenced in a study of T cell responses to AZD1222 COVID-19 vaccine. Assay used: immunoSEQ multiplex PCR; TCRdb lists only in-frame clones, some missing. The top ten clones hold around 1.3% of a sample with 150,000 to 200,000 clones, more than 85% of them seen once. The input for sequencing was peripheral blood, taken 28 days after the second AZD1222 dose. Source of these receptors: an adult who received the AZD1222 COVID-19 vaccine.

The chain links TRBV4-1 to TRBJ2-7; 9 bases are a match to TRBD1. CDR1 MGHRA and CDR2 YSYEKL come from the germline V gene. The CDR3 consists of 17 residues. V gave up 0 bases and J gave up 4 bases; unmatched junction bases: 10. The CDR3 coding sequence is TGCGCCAGCAGCCAAGATCGGATGGGACAGGGTACGTACGAGCAGTACTTC. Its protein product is CASSQDRMGQGTYEQYF.

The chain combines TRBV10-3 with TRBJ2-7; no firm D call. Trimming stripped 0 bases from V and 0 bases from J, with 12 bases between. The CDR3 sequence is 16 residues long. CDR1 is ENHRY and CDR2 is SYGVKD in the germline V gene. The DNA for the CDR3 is TGTGCCATCAGTGAGTCGTCGGCGCAAAGCTCCTACGAGCAGTACTTC. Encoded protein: CAISESSAQSSYEQYF.

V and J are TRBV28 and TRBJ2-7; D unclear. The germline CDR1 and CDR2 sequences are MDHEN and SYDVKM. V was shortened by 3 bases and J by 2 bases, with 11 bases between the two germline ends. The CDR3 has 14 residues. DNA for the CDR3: TGTGCCAGCAGTTTGGTCGGCAGTACCTACGAGCAGTACTTC. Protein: CASSLVGSTYEQYF. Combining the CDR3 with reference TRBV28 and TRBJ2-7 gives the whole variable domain DVKVTQSSRYLVKRTGEKVFLECVQDMDHENMFWYRQDPGLGLRLIYFSYDVKMKEKGDIPEGYSVSREKKERFSLILESASTNQTSMYLCASSLVGSTYEQYFGPGTRLTVT.

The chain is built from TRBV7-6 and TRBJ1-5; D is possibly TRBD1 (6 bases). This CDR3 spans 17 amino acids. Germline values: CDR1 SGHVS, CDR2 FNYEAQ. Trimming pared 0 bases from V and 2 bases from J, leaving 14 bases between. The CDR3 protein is CASSLAVGAGGNQPQHF. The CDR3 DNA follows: TGTGCCAGCAGCTTAGCGGTTGGCGCAGGGGGCAATCAGCCCCAGCATTTT. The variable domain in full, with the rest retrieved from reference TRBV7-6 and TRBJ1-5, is GAGVSQSPRYKVTKRGQDVALRCDPISGHVSLYWYRQALGQGPEFLTYFNYEAQQDKSGLPNDRFSAERPEGSISTLTIQRTEQRDSAMYRCASSLAVGAGGNQPQHFGDGTRLSIL.

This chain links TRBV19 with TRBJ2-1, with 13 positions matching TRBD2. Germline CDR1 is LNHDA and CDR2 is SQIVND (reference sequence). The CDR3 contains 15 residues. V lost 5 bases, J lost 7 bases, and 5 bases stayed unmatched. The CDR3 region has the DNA TGTGCCAGTAGTGGGACTAGCGGGGATTTAAATGAGCAGTTCTTC. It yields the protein CASSGTSGDLNEQFF.

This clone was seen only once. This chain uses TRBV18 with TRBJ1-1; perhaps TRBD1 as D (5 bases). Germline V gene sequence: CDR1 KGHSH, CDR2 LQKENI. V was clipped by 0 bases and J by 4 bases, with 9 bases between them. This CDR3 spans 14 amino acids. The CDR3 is CASSPPGGFTEAFF. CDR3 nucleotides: TGTGCCAGCTCACCACCCGGGGGGTTCACTGAAGCTTTCTTT.

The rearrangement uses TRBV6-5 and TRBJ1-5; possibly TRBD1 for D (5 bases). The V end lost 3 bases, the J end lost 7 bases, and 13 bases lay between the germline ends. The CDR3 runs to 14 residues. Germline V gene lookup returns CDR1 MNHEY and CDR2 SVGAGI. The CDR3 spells CASSYGQGGQPQHF. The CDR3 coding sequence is TGTGCCAGCAGTTATGGGCAGGGAGGACAGCCCCAGCATTTT.

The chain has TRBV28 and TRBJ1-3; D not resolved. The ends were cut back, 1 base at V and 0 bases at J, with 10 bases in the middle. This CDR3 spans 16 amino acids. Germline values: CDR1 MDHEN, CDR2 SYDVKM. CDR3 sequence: CASSLYGSHSGNTIYF. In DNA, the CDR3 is TGTGCCAGCAGTTTATACGGGTCACACTCTGGAAACACCATATATTTT.

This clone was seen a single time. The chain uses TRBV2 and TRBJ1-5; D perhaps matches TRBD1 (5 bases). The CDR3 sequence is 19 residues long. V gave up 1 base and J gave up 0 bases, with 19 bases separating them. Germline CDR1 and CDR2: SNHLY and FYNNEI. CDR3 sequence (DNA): TGTGCCAGCAGTGAAGGGGGCCAGTTGGTCGGACCTAGCAATCAGCCCCAGCATTTT. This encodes CASSEGGQLVGPSNQPQHF.

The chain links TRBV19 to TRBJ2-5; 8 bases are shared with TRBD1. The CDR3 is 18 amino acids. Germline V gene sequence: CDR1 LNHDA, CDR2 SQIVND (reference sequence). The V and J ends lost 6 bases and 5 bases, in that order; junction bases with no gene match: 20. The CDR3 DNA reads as TGTGCCAGTAGCCCCATGCCTGGGGCCACAGGGGGTTGGGAGACCCAGTACTTC. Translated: CASSPMPGATGGWETQYF.

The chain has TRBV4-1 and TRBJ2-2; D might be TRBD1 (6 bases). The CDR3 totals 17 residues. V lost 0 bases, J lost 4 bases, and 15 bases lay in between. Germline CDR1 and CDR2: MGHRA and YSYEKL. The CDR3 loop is CASSQDHGTPITGELFF. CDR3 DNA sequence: TGCGCCAGCAGCCAAGATCACGGGACACCAATCACCGGGGAGCTGTTTTTT.

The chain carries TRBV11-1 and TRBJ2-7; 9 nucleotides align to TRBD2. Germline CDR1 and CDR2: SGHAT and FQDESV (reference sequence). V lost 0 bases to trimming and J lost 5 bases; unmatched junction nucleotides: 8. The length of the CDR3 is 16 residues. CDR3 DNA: TGTGCCAGCAGCTTAGCGCGGGGGGGGCCCCCTCACGAGCAGTACTTC. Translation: CASSLARGGPPHEQYF.

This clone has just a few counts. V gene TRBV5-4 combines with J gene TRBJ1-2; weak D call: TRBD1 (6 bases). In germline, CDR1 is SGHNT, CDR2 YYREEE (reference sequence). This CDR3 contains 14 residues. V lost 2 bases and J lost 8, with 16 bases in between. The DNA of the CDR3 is TGTGCCAGCAGCTTATTCAGGGGAGCGCGAGGCTACACCTTC. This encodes CASSLFRGARGYTF. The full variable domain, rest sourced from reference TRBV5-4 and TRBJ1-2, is ETGVTQSPTHLIKTRGQQVTLRCSSQSGHNTVSWYQQALGQGPQFIFQYYREEENGRGNFPPRFSGLQFPNYSSELNVNALELDDSALYLCASSLFRGARGYTFGSGTRLTVV.

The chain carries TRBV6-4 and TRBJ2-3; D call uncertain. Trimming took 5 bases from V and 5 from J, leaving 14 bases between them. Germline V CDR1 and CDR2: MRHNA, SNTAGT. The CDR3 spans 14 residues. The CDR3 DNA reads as TGTGCCAGCAGTCCACTGCAAAATGGAGATACGCAGTATTTT. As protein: CASSPLQNGDTQYF.

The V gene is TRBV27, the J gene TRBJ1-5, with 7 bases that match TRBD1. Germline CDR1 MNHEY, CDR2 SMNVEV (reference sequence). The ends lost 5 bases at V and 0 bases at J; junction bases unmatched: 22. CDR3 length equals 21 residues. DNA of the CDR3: TGTGCCAGCAGTCTTTATCCTCCTCCGACAGGGTATAGGGTTAGCAATCAGCCCCAGCATTTT. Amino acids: CASSLYPPPTGYRVSNQPQHF.

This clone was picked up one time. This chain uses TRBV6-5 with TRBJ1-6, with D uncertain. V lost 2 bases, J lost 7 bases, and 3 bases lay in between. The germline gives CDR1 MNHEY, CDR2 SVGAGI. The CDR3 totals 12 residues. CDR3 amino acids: CASSYRNSPLHF. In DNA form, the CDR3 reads TGTGCCAGCAGTTACAGGAATTCACCCCTCCACTTT.

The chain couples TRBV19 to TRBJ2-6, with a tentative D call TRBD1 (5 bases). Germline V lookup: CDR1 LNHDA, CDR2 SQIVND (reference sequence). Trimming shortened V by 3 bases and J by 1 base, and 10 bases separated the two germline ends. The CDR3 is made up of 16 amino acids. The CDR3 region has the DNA TGTGCCAGTAGTATTATCAGGGATTCTGGGGCCAACGTCCTGACTTTC. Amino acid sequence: CASSIIRDSGANVLTF.

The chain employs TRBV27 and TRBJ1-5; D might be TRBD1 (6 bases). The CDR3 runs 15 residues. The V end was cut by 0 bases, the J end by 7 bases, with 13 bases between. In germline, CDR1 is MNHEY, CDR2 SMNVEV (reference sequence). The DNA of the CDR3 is TGTGCCAGCAGTTTATCGGGGGGGGCAGGGCAGCCCCAGCATTTT. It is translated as CASSLSGGAGQPQHF.

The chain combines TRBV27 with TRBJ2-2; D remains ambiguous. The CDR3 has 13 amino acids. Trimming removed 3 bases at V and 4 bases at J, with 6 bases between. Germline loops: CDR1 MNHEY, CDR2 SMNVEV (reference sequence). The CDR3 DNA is TGTGCCAGCAGTTTCGGGCGCACCGGGGAGCTGTTTTTT. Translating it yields CASSFGRTGELFF.

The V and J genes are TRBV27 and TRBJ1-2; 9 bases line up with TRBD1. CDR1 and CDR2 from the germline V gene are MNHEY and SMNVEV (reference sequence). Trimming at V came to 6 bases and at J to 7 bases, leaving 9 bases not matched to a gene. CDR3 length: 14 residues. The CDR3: CASSNGQGMGGYTF. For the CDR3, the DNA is TGTGCCAGCAGCAACGGACAGGGGATGGGTGGCTACACCTTC.

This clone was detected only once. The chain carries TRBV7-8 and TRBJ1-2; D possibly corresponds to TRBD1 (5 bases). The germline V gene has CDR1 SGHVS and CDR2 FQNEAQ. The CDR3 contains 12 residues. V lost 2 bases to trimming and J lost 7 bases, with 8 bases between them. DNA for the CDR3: TGTGCCAGCAGCTTACTCCAGGGTGGCTACACCTTC. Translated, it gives CASSLLQGGYTF.

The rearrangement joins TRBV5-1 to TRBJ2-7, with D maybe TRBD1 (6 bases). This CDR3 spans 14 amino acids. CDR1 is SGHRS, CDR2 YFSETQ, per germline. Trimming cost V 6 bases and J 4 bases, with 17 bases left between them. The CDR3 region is CASKPRTEDYEQYF. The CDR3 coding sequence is TGCGCCAGCAAGCCTAGGACAGAAGATTACGAGCAGTACTTC. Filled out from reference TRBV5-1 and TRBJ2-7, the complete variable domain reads KAGVTQTPRYLIKTRGQQVTLSCSPISGHRSVSWYQQTPGQGLQFLFEYFSETQRNKGNFPGRFSGRQFSNSRSEMNVSTLELGDSALYLCASKPRTEDYEQYFGPGTRLTVT.

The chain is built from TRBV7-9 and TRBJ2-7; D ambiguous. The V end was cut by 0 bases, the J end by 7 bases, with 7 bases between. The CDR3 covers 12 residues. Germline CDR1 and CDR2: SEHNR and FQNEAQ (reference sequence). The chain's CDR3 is CASSLASWEQYF. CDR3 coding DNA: TGTGCCAGCAGCTTAGCGTCGTGGGAGCAGTACTTC. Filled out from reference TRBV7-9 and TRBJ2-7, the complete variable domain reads DTGVSQNPRHKITKRGQNVTFRCDPISEHNRLYWYRQTLGQGPEFLTYFQNEAQLEKSRLLSDRFSAERPKGSFSTLEIQRTEQGDSAMYLCASSLASWEQYFGPGTRLTVT.

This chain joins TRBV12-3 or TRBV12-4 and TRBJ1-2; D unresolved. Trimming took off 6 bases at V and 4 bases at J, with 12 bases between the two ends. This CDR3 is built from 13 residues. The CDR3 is CASSPGRGYGYTF. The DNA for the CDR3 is TGTGCCAGCAGCCCCGGAAGAGGCTATGGCTACACCTTC.

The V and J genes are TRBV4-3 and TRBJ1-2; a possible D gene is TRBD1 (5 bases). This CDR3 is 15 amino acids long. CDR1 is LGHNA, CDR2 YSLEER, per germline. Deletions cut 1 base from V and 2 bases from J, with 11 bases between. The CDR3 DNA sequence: TGCGCCAGCAGCCAAGCGGAGGGGTGGAACTATGGCTACACCTTC. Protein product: CASSQAEGWNYGYTF.

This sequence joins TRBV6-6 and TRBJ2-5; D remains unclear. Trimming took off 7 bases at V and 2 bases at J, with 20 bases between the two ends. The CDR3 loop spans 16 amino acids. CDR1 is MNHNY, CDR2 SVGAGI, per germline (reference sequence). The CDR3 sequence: CASNHPTGPLQETQYF. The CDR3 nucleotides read TGTGCCAGCAACCACCCGACTGGACCTCTTCAAGAGACCCAGTACTTC.

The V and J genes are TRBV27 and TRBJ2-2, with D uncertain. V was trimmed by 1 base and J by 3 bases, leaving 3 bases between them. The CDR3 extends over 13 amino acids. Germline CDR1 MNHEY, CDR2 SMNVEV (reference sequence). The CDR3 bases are TGTGCCAGCAGTTTATGGCACACCGGGGAGCTGTTTTTT. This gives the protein CASSLWHTGELFF.